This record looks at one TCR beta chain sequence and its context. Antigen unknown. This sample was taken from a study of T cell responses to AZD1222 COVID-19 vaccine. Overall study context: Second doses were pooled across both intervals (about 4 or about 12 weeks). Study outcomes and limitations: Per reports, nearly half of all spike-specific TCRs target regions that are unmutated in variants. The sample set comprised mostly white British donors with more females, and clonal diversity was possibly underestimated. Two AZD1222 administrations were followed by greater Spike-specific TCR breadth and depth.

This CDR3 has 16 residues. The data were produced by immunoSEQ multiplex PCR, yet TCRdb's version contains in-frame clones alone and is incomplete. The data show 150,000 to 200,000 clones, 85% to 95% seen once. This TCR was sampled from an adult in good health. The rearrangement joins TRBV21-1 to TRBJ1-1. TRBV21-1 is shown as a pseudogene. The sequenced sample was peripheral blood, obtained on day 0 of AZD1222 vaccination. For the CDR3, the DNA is TGTGCCAGCAATCCTCCTCCCAAACGGGGGAACACTGAAGCTTTCTTT. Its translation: CASNPPPKRGNTEAFF.